The text below deals with one TCR beta chain. This specimen belongs to a study of control samples from healthy donors and cancer patients. Germline CDR1 is LNHDA and CDR2 is SQIVND (reference sequence). The CDR3 is made up of 15 amino acids. Losses at the gene ends were 5 bases for V and 4 bases for J; bases not matched to a gene: 8. Libraries were prepared by immunoSEQ multiplex PCR; TCRdb keeps only in-frame clonotypes and omits some of them. The data show some 150,000 clones, approximately 94% seen once. The TCR sequence derives from a man in his fifties or sixties with colorectal cancer. The chain employs TRBV19 and TRBJ1-2, with 9 bases lining up with TRBD1. Sequenced input: PBMCs. The CDR3 bases are TGTGCCAGTAGTTATCTGGGACAGGGTACCTATGGCTACACCTTC. Protein sequence: CASSYLGQGTYGYTF.